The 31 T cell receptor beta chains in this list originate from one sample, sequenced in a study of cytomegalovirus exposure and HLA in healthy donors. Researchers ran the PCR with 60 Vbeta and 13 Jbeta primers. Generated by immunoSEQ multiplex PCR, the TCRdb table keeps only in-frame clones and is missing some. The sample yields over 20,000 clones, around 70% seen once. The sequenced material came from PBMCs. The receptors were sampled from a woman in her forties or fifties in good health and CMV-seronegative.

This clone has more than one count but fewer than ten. The CDR3 DNA follows: TGTGCCAGCAGCTTGGCCGGAGGGCAGGGCAACAATCAGCCCCAGCATTTT. Translation: CASSLAGGQGNNQPQHF. V usage is TRBV5-6 and J usage is TRBJ1-5; possible D gene TRBD1, 5 bases. Germline V gene lookup returns CDR1 SGHDT and CDR2 YYEEEE. This CDR3 spans 17 amino acids. The V end lost 0 bases, the J end lost 3 bases, and 16 bases lay between the germline ends.

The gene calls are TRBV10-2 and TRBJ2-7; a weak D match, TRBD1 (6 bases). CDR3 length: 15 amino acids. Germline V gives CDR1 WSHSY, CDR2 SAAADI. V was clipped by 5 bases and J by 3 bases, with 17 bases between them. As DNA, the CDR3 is TGCGCCAGCAGTCCTGGGACACCCACCTTCTACGAGCAGTACTTC. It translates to CASSPGTPTFYEQYF.

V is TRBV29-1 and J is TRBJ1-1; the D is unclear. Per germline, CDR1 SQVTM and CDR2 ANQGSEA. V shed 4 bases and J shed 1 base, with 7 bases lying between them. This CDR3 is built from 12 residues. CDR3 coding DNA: TGCAGCGTTGTCAGAACGAACACTGAAGCTTTCTTT. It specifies CSVVRTNTEAFF.

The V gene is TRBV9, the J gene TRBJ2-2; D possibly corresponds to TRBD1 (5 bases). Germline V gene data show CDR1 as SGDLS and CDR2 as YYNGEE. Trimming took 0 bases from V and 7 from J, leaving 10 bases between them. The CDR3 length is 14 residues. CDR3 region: CASSVGMGLGELFF. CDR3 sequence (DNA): TGTGCCAGCAGCGTAGGTATGGGGCTCGGGGAGCTGTTTTTT.

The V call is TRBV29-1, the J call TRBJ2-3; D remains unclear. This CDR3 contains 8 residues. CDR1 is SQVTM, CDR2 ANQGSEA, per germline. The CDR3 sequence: CSADTQYF. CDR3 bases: TGCTCGGCAGATACGCAGTATTTT.

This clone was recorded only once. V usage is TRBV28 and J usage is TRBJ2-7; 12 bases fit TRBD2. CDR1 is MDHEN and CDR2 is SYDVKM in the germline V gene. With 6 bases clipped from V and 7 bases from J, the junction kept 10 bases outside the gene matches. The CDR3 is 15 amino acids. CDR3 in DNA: TGTGCCAGCAGGGGTCTAGCGGGGGGGCTGGGAGAGCAGTACTTC. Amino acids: CASRGLAGGLGEQYF.

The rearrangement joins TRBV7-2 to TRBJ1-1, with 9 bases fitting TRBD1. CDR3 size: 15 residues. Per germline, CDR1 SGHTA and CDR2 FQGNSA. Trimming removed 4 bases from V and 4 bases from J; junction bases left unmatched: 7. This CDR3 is CASSWTQGAITEAFF. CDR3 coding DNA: TGTGCCAGCAGCTGGACACAGGGGGCGATCACTGAAGCTTTCTTT.

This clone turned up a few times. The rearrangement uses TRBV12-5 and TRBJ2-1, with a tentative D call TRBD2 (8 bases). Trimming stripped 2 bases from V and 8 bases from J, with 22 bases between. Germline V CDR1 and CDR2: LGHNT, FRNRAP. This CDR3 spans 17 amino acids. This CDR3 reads CASGLSQGGLGAHEQFF. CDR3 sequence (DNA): TGTGCTAGTGGTTTGTCTCAGGGGGGACTAGGAGCTCATGAGCAGTTCTTC.

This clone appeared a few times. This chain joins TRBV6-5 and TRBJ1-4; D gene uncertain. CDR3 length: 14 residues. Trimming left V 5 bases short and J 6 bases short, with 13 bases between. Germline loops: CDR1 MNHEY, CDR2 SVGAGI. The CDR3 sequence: CASSRGGWDEKLFF. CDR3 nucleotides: TGTGCCAGCAGTCGAGGTGGTTGGGATGAAAAACTGTTTTTT.

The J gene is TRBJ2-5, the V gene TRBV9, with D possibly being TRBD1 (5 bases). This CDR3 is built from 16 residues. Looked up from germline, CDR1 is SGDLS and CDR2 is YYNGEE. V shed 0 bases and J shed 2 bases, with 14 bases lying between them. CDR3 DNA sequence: TGTGCCAGCAGCGTAGAGGCAGGGCGCTCACAAGAGACCCAGTACTTC. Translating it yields CASSVEAGRSQETQYF.

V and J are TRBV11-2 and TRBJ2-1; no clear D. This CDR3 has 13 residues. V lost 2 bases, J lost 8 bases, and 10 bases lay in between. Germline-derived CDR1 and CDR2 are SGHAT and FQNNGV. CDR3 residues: CASSLRTSDEQFF. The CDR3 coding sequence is TGTGCCAGCAGCTTACGCACCAGCGATGAGCAGTTCTTC.

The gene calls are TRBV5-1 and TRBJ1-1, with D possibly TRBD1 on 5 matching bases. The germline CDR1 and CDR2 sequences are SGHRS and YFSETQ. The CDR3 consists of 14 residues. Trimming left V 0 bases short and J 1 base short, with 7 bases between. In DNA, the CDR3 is TGCGCCAGCAGCTTGGCCGGACAGAACACTGAAGCTTTCTTT. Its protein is CASSLAGQNTEAFF. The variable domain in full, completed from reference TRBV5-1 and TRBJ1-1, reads KAGVTQTPRYLIKTRGQQVTLSCSPISGHRSVSWYQQTPGQGLQFLFEYFSETQRNKGNFPGRFSGRQFSNSRSEMNVSTLELGDSALYLCASSLAGQNTEAFFGQGTRLTVV.

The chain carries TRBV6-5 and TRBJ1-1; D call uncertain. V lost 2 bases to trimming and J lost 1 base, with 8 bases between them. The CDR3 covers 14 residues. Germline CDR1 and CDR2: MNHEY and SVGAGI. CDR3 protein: CASSYRSGNTEAFF. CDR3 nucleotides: TGTGCCAGCAGTTACCGAAGCGGGAACACTGAAGCTTTCTTT.

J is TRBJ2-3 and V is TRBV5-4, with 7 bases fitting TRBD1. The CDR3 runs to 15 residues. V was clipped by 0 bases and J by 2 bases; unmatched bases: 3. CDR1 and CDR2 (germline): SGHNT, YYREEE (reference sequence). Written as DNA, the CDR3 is TGTGCCAGCAGCTTGGAGGGGGCAGCCACAGATACGCAGTATTTT. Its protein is CASSLEGAATDTQYF.

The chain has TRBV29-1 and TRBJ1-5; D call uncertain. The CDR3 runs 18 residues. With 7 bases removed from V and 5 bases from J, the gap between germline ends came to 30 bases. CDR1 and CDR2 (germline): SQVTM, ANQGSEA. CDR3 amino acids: CSETDPTGAPGGDQPQHF. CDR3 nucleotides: TGCAGCGAAACTGACCCCACCGGAGCCCCAGGCGGGGATCAGCCCCAGCATTTT. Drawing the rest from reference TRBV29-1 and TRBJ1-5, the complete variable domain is SAVISQKPSRDICQRGTSLTIQCQVDSQVTMMFWYRQQPGQSLTLIATANQGSEATYESGFVIDKFPISRPNLTFSTLTVSNMSPEDSSIYLCSETDPTGAPGGDQPQHFGDGTRLSIL.

The CDR3 nucleotides read TGTGCCAGCACGAGGTACGATGGCTACACCTTC. It codes for CASTRYDGYTF. V usage is TRBV2 and J usage is TRBJ1-2; D remains unclear. The CDR3 is 11 amino acids. V lost 7 bases and J lost 6, with 9 bases in between. Looked up from germline, CDR1 is SNHLY and CDR2 is FYNNEI.

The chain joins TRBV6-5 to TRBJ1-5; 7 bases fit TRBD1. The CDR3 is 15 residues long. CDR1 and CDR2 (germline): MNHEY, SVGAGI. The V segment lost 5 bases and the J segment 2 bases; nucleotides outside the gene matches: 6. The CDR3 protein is CASSLGQRGNQPQHF. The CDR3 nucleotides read TGTGCCAGCAGTCTGGGACAGAGAGGCAATCAGCCCCAGCATTTT.

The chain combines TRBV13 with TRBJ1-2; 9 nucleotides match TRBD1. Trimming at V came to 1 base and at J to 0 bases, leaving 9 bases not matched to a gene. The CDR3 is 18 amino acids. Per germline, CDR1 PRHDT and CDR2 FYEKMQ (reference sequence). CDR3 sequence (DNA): TGTGCCAGCAGCTTAGATCGGGACAGGGTATTAGCTAACTATGGCTACACCTTC. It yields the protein CASSLDRDRVLANYGYTF.

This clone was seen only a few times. DNA of the CDR3: TGTGCCAGCAGCTTGACGGCTAATGAAAAACTGTTTTTT. This encodes CASSLTANEKLFF. J is TRBJ1-4 and V is TRBV5-4; no clear D. The germline V and J ends were trimmed by 1 base and 3 bases, with 4 bases remaining between them. The CDR3 consists of 13 residues. Per the germline V gene, CDR1 is SGHNT and CDR2 is YYREEE (reference sequence).

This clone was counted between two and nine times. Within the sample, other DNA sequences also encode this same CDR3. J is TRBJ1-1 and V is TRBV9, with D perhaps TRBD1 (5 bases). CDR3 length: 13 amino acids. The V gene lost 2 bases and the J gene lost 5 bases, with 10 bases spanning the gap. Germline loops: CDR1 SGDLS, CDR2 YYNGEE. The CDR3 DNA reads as TGTGCCAGCAGCGTTGGGCAGGGAACTGAAGCTTTCTTT. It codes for CASSVGQGTEAFF. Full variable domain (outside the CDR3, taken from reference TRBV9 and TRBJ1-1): DSGVTQTPKHLITATGQRVTLRCSPRSGDLSVYWYQQSLDQGLQFLIQYYNGEERAKGNILERFSAQQFPDLHSELNLSSLELGDSALYFCASSVGQGTEAFFGQGTRLTVV.

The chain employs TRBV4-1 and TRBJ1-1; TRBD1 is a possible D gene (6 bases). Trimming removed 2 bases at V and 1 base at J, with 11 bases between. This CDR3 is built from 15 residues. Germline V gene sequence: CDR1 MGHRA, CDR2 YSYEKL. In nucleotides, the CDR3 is TGCGCCAGCAGCCAACAGGGGACGGGGAACACTGAAGCTTTCTTT. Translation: CASSQQGTGNTEAFF.

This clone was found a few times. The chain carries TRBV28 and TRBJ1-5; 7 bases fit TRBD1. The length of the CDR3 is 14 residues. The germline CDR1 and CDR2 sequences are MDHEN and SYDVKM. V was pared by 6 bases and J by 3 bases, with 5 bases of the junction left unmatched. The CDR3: CASSRGQFNQPQHF. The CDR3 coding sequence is TGTGCCAGCAGCCGGGGACAGTTCAATCAGCCCCAGCATTTT. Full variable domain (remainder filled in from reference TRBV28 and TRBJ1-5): DVKVTQSSRYLVKRTGEKVFLECVQDMDHENMFWYRQDPGLGLRLIYFSYDVKMKEKGDIPEGYSVSREKKERFSLILESASTNQTSMYLCASSRGQFNQPQHFGDGTRLSIL.

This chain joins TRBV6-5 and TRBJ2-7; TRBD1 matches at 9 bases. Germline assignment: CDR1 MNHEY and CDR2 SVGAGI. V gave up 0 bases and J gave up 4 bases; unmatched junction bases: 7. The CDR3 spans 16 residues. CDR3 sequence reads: CASSYSILGQGYEQYF. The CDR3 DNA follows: TGTGCCAGCAGTTACTCGATACTGGGACAGGGTTACGAGCAGTACTTC.

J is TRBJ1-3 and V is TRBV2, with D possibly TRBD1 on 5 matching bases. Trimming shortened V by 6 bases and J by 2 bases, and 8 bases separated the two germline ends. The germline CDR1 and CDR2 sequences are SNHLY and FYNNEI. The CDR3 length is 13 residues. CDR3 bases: TGTGCCAGCAGGGGGCCGACTGGAAACACCATATATTTT. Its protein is CASRGPTGNTIYF.

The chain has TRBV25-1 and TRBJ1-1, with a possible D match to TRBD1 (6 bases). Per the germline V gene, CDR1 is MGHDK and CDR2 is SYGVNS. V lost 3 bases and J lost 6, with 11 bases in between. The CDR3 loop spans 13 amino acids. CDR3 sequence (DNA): TGTGCCAGCAGTGATCGGGGGGCCGCTGAAGCTTTCTTT. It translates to CASSDRGAAEAFF.

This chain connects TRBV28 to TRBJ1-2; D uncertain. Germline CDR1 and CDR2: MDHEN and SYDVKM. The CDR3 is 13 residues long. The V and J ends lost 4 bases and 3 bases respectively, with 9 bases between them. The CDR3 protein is CASSSSPYYGYTF. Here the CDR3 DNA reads TGTGCCAGCAGTTCTTCCCCCTACTATGGCTACACCTTC.

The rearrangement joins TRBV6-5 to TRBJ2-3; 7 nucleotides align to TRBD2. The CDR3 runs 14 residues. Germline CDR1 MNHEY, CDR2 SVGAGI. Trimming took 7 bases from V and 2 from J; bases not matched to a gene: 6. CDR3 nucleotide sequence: TGTGCCAGCACCCCAGCGGGGCACACAGATACGCAGTATTTT. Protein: CASTPAGHTDTQYF.

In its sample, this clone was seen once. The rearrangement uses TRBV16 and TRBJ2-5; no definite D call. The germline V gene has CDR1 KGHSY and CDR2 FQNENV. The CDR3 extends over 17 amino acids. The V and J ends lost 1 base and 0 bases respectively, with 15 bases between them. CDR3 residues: CASSQFYDTAYQETQYF. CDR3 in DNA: TGTGCCAGCAGCCAATTCTACGACACCGCGTACCAAGAGACCCAGTACTTC.

The CDR3 region is CASSYPWMGQNYEQYF. CDR3 bases: TGTGCCAGCAGTTACCCGTGGATGGGACAGAACTACGAGCAGTACTTC. The chain couples TRBV6-6 to TRBJ2-7, with 7 bases that match TRBD1. Trimming removed 2 bases from V and 3 bases from J; junction bases left unmatched: 10. The CDR3 extends over 16 amino acids. Germline V gene data show CDR1 as MNHNY and CDR2 as SVGAGI (reference sequence).

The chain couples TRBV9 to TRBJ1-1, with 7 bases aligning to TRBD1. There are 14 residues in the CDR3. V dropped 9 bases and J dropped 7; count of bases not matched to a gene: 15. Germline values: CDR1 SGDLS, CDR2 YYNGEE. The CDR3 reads CATARQGSLSEAFF. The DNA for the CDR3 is TGTGCCACCGCCCGACAGGGAAGTTTGAGTGAAGCTTTCTTT.

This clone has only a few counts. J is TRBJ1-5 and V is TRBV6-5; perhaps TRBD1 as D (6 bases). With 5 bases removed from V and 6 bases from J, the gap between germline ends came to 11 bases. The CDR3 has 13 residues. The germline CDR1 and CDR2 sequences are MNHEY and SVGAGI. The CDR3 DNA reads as TGTGCCAGCAGTCCCGGGGACACTCAGCCCCAGCATTTT. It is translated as CASSPGDTQPQHF.